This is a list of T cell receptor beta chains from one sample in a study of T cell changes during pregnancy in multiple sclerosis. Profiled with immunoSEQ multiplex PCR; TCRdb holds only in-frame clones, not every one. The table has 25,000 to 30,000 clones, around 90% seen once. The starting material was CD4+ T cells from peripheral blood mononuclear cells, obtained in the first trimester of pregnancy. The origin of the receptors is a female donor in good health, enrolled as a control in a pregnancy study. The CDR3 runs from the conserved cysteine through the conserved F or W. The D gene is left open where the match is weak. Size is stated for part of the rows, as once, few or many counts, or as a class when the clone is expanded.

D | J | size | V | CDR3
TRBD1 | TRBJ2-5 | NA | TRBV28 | CASSFPRGRRETQYF
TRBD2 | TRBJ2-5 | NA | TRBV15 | CATSRDASGSGSETQYF
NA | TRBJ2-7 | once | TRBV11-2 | CASSLRGEQYF
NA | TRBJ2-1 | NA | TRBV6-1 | CASGIAVNEQFF
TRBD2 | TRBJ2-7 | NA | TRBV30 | CAWSGSGGGMYEQYF
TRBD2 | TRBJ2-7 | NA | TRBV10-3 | CAIGDTSGFSYEQYF
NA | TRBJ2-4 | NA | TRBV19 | CASNAGLAKNIQYF
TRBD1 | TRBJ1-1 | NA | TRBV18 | CASSPPDRSLNTEAFF
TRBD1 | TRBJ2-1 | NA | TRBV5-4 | CASSLNRGQGEQFF
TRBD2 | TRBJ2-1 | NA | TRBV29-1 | CSVEIQRGGNEQFF
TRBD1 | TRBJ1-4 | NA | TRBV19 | CASSLPFNRGRLNEKLFF
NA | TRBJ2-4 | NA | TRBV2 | CASSEGEASIQYF
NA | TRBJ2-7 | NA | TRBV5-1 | CASSLAGLDEQYF
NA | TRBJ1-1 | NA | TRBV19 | CASSIAVNTEAFF
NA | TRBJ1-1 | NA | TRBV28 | CASSLVNTEAFF
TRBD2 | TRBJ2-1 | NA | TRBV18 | CASSPLAGGGNEQFF
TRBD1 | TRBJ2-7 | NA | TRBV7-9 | CASSPNRGLYEQYF
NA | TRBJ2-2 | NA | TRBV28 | CASSFRPRPTGELFF
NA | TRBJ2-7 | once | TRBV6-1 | CASSESPGQLGEQYF
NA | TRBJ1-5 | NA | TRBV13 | CASSWPTYRRPNQPQHF
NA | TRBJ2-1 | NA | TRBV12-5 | CASGLDYNEQFF
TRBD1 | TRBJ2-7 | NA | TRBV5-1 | CASSLVQGAYEQYF
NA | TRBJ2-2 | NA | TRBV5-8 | CASSLELSRTGELFF
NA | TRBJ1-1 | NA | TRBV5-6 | CASSLPRTEAFF
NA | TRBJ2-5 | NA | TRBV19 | CASEGPGGKTQYF
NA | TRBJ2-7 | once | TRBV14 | CASSRTAGIPYEQYF
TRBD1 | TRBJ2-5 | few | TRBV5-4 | CASSLGDRGLETQYF
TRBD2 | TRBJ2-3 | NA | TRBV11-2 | CASSDPLAGGHMDTQYF
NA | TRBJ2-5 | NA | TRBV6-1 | CASRYRVGETQYF
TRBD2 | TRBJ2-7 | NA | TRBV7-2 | CASSLDSLAGGREQYF